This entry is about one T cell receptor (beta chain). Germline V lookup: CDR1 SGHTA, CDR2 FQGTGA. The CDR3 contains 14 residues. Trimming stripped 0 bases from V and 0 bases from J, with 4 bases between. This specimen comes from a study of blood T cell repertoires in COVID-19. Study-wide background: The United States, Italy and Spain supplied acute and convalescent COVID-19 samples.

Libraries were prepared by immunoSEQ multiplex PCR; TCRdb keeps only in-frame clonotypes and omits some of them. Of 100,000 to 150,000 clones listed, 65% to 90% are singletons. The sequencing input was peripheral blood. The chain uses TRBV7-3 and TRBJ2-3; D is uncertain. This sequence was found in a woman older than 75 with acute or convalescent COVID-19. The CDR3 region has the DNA TGTGCCAGCAGCTTAACGGCTAGCACAGATACGCAGTATTTT. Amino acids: CASSLTASTDTQYF.